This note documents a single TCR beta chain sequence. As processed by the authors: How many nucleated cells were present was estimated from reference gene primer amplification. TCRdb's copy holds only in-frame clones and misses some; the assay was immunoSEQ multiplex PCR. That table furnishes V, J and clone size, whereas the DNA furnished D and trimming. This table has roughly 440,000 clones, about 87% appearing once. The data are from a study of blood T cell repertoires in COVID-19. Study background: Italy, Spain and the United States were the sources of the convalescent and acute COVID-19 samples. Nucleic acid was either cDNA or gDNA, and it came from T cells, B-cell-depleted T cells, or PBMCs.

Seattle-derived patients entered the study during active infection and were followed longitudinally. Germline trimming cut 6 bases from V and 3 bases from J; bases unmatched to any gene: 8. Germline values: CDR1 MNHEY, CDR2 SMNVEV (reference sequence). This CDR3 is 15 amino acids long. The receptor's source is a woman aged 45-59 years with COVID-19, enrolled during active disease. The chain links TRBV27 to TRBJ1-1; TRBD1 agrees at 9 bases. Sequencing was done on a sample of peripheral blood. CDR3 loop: CASRDDRGMDTEAFF. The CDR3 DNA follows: TGTGCCAGCAGAGATGACAGGGGGATGGACACTGAAGCTTTCTTT.